The source of this TCR beta chain is a study of blood T cell repertoires in COVID-19 (TCRdb year 2020). Regarding the research as a whole: Samples covering the acute and convalescent phases of COVID-19 were provided by collaborators in the United States, Italy and Spain. Deeply sampled blood TCRbeta repertoires from subjects exposed to, actively infected with, or recovered from COVID-19 were included in the dataset. Where available, HLA class I and class II types were taken from metadata supplied by the sample provider and were not determined by assay-based typing. The material from the prospective study consisted of cDNA or gDNA derived from T cells, B-cell-depleted T cells, or PBMCs. The repertoires were made available in a free public database intended to serve as a resource for research on the immune response to SARS-CoV-2. A de-identified subject ID, COVID-19 status, age in years and sex were almost always included in the sample metadata. Samples were obtained from the ongoing ImmuneRACE study (first 160 participants) and from some 1,300 subjects provided by 6 global collaborators.

Overall study results and their limits: The quantity of clinical and demographic metadata differed by source and by participant and was supplied without curation.

TCRbeta CDR3 regions were amplified from genomic DNA using the immunoSEQ Assay, a bias-controlled multiplex PCR. In the source study's methods: The number of nucleated cells in each sample was estimated from the amplification of reference gene primers within the assay. To quantify the absolute abundance of each unique TCRbeta CDR3 rearrangement, sequence reads were collapsed and filtered. For each sample, productive Simpson clonality was calculated as the square root of Simpson's diversity index over productive rearrangements. Entries here come from immuneACCESS through TCRdb and include only in-frame sequences with V and J called. Some clones fail to appear in such tables; in the studies checked, an unresolved V gene covers under half of the shortfall, and the cause of the remainder is unknown. Clone size and V and J calls were adopted from that table, with D and trimming inferred from the DNA. The sample has around 280,000 clones on record, around 89% of them singletons. 1.7% of the sample rests with the top ten.

Trimmed from V: 3 bases; trimmed from J: 0 bases; junction bases lacking a gene match: 15. The CDR3 numbers 19 residues from cysteine through phenylalanine. Kept here is only the CDR3 DNA, which spans 57 bases and is read in frame from base 1. Based on the germline V gene (reference sequence), the CDR1 and CDR2 sequences are LGHDT and YNNKEL. Concerning this clone itself: Its antigen target is currently unknown. No much larger clone is present one base from it, and per-base qualities are unavailable.

In the prospective study, participants were about 18 to 89 years old, resided in about two dozen geographic areas of the United States, and were enrolled through a virtual design. Cohort assignment in the prospective study relied on participant-reported clinical history from a screening survey and a study questionnaire. In the prospective study, whole blood, serum and a nasopharyngeal or oropharyngeal swab were collected from each participant by mobile phlebotomists. Participants in the prospective study had the option to provide additional blood draws and questionnaires over a roughly 2-month period. Blood samples from the prospective study were shipped frozen or at room temperature prior to DNA extraction.

Sequencing was done on a sample of PBMCs or T cells enriched from blood (not recorded which). The clonotype was recovered from a woman under 30 with acute COVID-19. The chain joins TRBV3-1 (or the pseudogene TRBV3-2) to TRBJ2-5; 8 of the junction bases match TRBD2. The CDR3 region reads CASSQDTERELLYQETQYF. The sequenced DNA is TGTGCCAGCAGCCAGGATACAGAGCGGGAGCTCTTGTACCAAGAGACCCAGTACTTC.